The rows below give T cell receptor beta chains drawn from one sample of a study of a mutant IDH1 vaccine in newly diagnosed glioma. Data came from immunoSEQ multiplex PCR; TCRdb stores just in-frame clones and leaves some out. Altogether 60,000 to 65,000 clones are present, less than 90% being singletons, with the ten largest covering 3.5% to 4.5%. These receptors' antigens are unknown. Source: PBMCs, taken from a glioma patient whose treatment included an IDH1 peptide vaccine. The receptors derive from a man between 25 and 39 years old with glioma. CDR3s include the opening cysteine and the closing phenylalanine or tryptophan. The order of the fields is clone size, D gene, V gene, J gene, CDR3 DNA, CDR3 protein. The D gene is left open where the match is weak. Where a row states a size, it is once, few, many or the class of an expanded clone; other rows omit it.

few	-	TRBV4-1	TRBJ1-2	TGCGCCAGCAGTACGTTTCTGGGAGCCAACTATGGCTACACCTTC	CASSTFLGANYGYTF
few	-	TRBV5-1	TRBJ1-5	TGCGCCAGCAGCTTGGATTCTACGGGGGCGGGTCAGCCCCAGCATTTT	CASSLDSTGAGQPQHF
few	TRBD1	TRBV10-2	TRBJ1-5	TGCGCCAGCAGTGACGGGACAGGGCGTCATCAGCCCCAGCATTTT	CASSDGTGRHQPQHF
-	-	TRBV6-1	TRBJ1-2	TGTGCCAGCAGTGAAGCGGGGTCCTTAAACTATGGCTACACCTTC	CASSEAGSLNYGYTF
once	TRBD1	TRBV5-4	TRBJ2-1	TGTGCCAGCAGCTTGTGGCGGACAGGACTTAATGAGCAGTTCTTC	CASSLWRTGLNEQFF
-	-	TRBV28	TRBJ1-2	TGTGCCAGCAGCCAGCTAAGCTATGGCTACACCTTC	CASSQLSYGYTF
-	-	TRBV13	TRBJ2-7	TGTGCCAGCAGCTCCCGCGGCAACGAGCAGTACTTC	CASSSRGNEQYF
-	-	TRBV5-1	TRBJ2-7	TGCGCCAGCAGTCCCCCATCCATAGGCGGGCCTACCTACGAGCAGTACTTC	CASSPPSIGGPTYEQYF
few	-	TRBV5-6	TRBJ1-5	TGTGCCAGCAGCCTTAGAGGGTGGTATGGCAATCAGCCCCAGCATTTT	CASSLRGWYGNQPQHF
-	TRBD2	TRBV19	TRBJ2-1	TGTGCCAGTAGTATGGGCCTCCTAGCGGGGATTTACAATGAGCAGTTCTTC	CASSMGLLAGIYNEQFF
-	TRBD2	TRBV5-1	TRBJ2-2	TGCGCCAGCAGCCCCCGGATAGCGGGGGGGCCCGGGGAGCTGTTTTTT	CASSPRIAGGPGELFF
-	TRBD1	TRBV27	TRBJ1-1	TGTGCCAGCAGGCAGTACACGACAGGGGTTAACACTGAAGCTTTCTTT	CASRQYTTGVNTEAFF
-	-	TRBV2	TRBJ1-2	TGTGCCAGCTCGACGCAGGAAAGGGGCTACACCTTC	CASSTQERGYTF
-	-	TRBV7-9	TRBJ2-6	TGTGCCAGCAGCCCGGAAAACGGGGCGCCTGGGGCCAACGTCCTGACTTTC	CASSPENGAPGANVLTF
few	TRBD2	TRBV30	TRBJ2-5	TGTGCCTGGAGTGGACTAGCGGGGGGGGAGTCCCAGTACTTC	CAWSGLAGGESQYF
-	TRBD1	TRBV6-6	TRBJ2-7	TGTGCCAGCAGACCCCGGACAGGGGACGGCGAGCAGTACTTC	CASRPRTGDGEQYF
-	TRBD1	TRBV27	TRBJ2-2	TGTGCCAGCAGTCCCACCTGGACAGGGGAAAACACCGGGGAGCTGTTTTTT	CASSPTWTGENTGELFF